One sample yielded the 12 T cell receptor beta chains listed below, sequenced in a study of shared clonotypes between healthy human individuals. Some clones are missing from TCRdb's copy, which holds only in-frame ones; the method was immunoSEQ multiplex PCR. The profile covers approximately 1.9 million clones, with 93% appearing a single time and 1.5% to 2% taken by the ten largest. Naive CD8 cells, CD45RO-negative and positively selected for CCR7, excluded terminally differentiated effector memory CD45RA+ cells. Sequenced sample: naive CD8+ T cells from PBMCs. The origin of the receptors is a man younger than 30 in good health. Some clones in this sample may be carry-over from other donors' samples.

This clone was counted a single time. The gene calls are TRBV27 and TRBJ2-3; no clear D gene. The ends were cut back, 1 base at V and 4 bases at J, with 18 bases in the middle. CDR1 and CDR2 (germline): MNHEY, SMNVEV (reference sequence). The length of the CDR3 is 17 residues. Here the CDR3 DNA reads TGTGCCAGCAGTTTATGGGGTATGATGGCCGGTCCAGATACGCAGTATTTT. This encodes CASSLWGMMAGPDTQYF.

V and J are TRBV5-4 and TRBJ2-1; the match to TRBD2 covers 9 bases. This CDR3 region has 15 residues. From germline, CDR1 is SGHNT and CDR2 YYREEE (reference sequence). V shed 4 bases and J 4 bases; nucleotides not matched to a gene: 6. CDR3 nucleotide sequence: TGTGCCAGCAGCGGGGGACTAGCAGAATACAATGAGCAGTTCTTC. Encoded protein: CASSGGLAEYNEQFF.

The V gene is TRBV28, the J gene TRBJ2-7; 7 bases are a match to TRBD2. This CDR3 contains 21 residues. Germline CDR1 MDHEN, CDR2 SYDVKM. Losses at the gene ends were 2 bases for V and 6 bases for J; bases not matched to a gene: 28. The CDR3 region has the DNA TGTGCCAGCAGTTTAGAAGTCAGGCTAGCGGTCCGATTTATGACGGGGCCCGAGCAGTACTTC. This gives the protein CASSLEVRLAVRFMTGPEQYF.

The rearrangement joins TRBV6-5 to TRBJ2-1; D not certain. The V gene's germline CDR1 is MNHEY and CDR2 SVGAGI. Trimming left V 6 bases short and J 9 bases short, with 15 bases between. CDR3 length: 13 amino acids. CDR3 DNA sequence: TGTGCCAGCAGCCCGCCGGGCAGGATTGAGCAGTTCTTC. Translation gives CASSPPGRIEQFF.

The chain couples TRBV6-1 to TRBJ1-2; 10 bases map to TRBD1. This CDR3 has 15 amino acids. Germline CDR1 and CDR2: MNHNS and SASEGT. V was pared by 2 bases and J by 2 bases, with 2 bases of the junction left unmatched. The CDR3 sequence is CASSETGQGNYGYTF. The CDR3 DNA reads TGTGCCAGCAGTGAAACGGGACAGGGGAACTATGGCTACACCTTC.

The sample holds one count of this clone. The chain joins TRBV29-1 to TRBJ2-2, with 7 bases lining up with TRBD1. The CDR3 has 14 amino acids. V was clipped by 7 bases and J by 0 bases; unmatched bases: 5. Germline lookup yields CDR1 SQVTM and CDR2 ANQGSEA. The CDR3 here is CSGLDRANTGELFF. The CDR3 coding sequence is TGCAGCGGGCTAGACAGGGCGAACACCGGGGAGCTGTTTTTT.

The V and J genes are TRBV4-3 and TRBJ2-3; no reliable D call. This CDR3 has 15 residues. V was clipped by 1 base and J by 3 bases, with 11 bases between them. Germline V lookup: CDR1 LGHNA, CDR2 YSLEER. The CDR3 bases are TGCGCCAGCAGCCAAGGGCTACGGAGTACAGATACGCAGTATTTT. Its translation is CASSQGLRSTDTQYF.

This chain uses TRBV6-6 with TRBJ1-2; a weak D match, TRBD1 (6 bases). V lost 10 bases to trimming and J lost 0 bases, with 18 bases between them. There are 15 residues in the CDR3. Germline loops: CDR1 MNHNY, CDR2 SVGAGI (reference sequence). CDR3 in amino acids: CATIPGARPNYGYTF. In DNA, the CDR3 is TGTGCCACCATTCCAGGGGCAAGGCCTAACTATGGCTACACCTTC.

CDR3 residues: CASSLDRAGQPQHF. The CDR3 region has the DNA TGTGCCAGCAGTCTTGACAGGGCAGGACAGCCCCAGCATTTT. The chain recombines TRBV27 with TRBJ1-5; 7 bases agree with TRBD1. There are 14 residues in the CDR3. Germline assignment: CDR1 MNHEY and CDR2 SMNVEV (reference sequence). Trimming took 5 bases from V and 7 from J; bases not matched to a gene: 8.

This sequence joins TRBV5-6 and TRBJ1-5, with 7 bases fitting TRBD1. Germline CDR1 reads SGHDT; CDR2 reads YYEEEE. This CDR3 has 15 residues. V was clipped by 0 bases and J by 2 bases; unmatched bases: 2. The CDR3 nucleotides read TGTGCCAGCAGCTTGGGGACAGGTGGCAATCAGCCCCAGCATTTT. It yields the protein CASSLGTGGNQPQHF.

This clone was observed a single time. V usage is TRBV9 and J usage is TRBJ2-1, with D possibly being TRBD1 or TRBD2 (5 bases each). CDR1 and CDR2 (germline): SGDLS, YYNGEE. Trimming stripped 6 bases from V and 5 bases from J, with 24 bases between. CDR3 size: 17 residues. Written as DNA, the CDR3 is TGTGCCAGCAAACCTTCCCCCCCGGGGCGGTCAGACAATGAGCAGTTCTTC. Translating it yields CASKPSPPGRSDNEQFF.

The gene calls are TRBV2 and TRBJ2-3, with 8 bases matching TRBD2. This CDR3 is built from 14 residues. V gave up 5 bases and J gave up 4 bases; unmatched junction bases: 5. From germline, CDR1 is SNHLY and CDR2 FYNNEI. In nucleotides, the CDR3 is TGTGCCAGCAGTAGAGCGGGAGTGGCAGATACGCAGTATTTT. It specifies CASSRAGVADTQYF.